Listed below are T cell receptor beta chains from one sample, sequenced in a study of post-analysis software for immune sequencing data. TCRdb reanalysed the PCR reads using MiXCR and keeps one entry per CDR3 protein. The table has 740,000 or so distinct CDR3 sequences, roughly 50% seen once. Sequenced material: blood. All receptors derive from a girl between 10 and 17 years old with multiple sclerosis. Each CDR3 is given with its conserved first and last residue.

V gene: TRBV5-1; CDR3 protein: CASSPGHTGGTETQYF
V gene: TRBV5-1; CDR3 protein: CASSFRSSGLQETQYF
V gene: TRBV29-1; CDR3 protein: CSAAGGGDKQYF
V gene: TRBV7-9; CDR3 protein: CASSQTDRGNNQPQHF
V gene: TRBV6-5; CDR3 protein: CASSYTGVFGYTF
V gene: TRBV25-1; CDR3 protein: CASSVGGFYGYTF
V gene: TRBV29-1; CDR3 protein: CSVGSGNTIYF
V gene: TRBV5-1; CDR3 protein: CASSEGFLNYGYTF
V gene: TRBV25-1; CDR3 protein: CASSKAGGYNEQFF
V gene: TRBV19; CDR3 protein: CASNGQGRSNEQFF
V gene: TRBV5-1; CDR3 protein: CASSSTRWGLGLQTGYTF
V gene: TRBV4-2; CDR3 protein: CASSQAPRGTGGQETQYF